This T cell receptor beta chain was obtained from a study of cytomegalovirus exposure and HLA in healthy donors. Overall study: HLA-typed donors contributed some 85 million unique TCRs, which were held in an early data release. Study-level points and caveats: The authors later linked a missense DCLRE1C variant to TCR beta V- and J-gene trimming. Reportedly, a later analysis found an Asian-associated ancestry cluster had fewer N-insertions than the approximately 700-donor mean. V segments that were indistinguishable, TRBV6-2 and TRBV6-3 among them, were omitted from analysis.

The CDR3 loop spans 14 amino acids. CDR1 and CDR2 from the germline V gene are MDHEN and SYDVKM. With 5 bases clipped from V and 7 bases from J, the junction kept 3 bases outside the gene matches. With 60 Vbeta and 13 Jbeta primers, the PCR was carried out. The data were produced by immunoSEQ multiplex PCR, yet TCRdb's version contains in-frame clones alone and is incomplete. This table holds 150,000 to 200,000 clones, around 75% found once. This clone was observed once. What it recognizes is unknown. Sequences were obtained from PBMCs. The origin of this receptor is a woman aged 50 to 65 in good health and CMV-seronegative. The rearrangement uses TRBV28 and TRBJ1-6, with 9 bases lining up with TRBD1. The CDR3 here is CASSLGQGNSPLHF. In DNA form, the CDR3 reads TGTGCCAGCAGTCTCGGACAGGGGAATTCACCCCTCCACTTT.